Listed here are 19 T cell receptor beta chains from one sample, sequenced in a study of blood T cell repertoires in COVID-19. TCRdb keeps only in-frame clones here, not all; method: immunoSEQ multiplex PCR. The sample carries about 43,000 clones, 87% recorded once. Input material: peripheral blood. Receptor source: a man aged 55 to 69 with active COVID-19.

This clone appeared a few times. This chain connects TRBV4-2 to TRBJ2-7; 10 bases line up with TRBD2. The CDR3 consists of 17 residues. The germline V gene has CDR1 LGHNA and CDR2 YNFKEQ. V lost 2 bases and J lost 3; bases outside the gene matches: 10. The CDR3 sequence: CASSQTLSSGGFYEQYF. The CDR3 DNA reads TGTGCCAGCAGCCAAACTCTAAGTAGCGGGGGGTTCTACGAGCAGTACTTC.

V and J are TRBV4-1 and TRBJ1-5; possibly TRBD1 for D (6 bases). CDR1 MGHRA and CDR2 YSYEKL come from the germline V gene. The CDR3 is 16 amino acids. V was shortened by 0 bases and J by 4 bases, with 13 bases between the two germline ends. CDR3 in DNA: TGCGCCAGCAGCCAAGATATTGGGGGCGGGAATCAGCCCCAGCATTTT. Translated: CASSQDIGGGNQPQHF.

The chain links TRBV7-2 to TRBJ2-1; 10 nucleotides match TRBD1. V trimming: 5 bases; J trimming: 9 bases; junction bases outside the gene matches: 7. CDR1 and CDR2 (germline): SGHTA, FQGNSA. This CDR3 is built from 14 residues. DNA for the CDR3: TGTGCCAGCAGCCGCGACAGGGGGCTTCCTGAGCAGTTCTTC. This sequence encodes CASSRDRGLPEQFF.

This clone was found a few times. The chain has TRBV30 and TRBJ2-3; 9 nucleotides line up with TRBD2. The CDR3 spans 13 residues. V lost 2 bases and J lost 6; bases outside the gene matches: 3. Germline CDR1 and CDR2: GTSNPN and SVGIG (reference sequence). CDR3 in amino acids: CAWSRREGDTQYF. As DNA, the CDR3 is TGTGCCTGGAGTCGGCGGGAGGGGGATACGCAGTATTTT. Variable domain in full (rest from reference TRBV30 and TRBJ2-3): SQTIHQWPATLVQPVGSPLSLECTVEGTSNPNLYWYRQAAGRGLQLLFYSVGIGQISSEVPQNLSASRPQDRQFILSSKKLLLSDSGFYLCAWSRREGDTQYFGPGTRLTVL.

The chain links TRBV19 to TRBJ1-4; no clear D gene. Germline CDR1 reads LNHDA; CDR2 reads SQIVND (reference sequence). V was trimmed by 4 bases and J by 2 bases, leaving 11 bases between them. The CDR3 sequence is 15 residues long. The CDR3 DNA reads TGTGCCAGTAGTACGAGAGGGTTGACTAATGAAAAACTGTTTTTT. Translating gives CASSTRGLTNEKLFF.

The rearrangement links TRBV3-1 (or the pseudogene TRBV3-2) to TRBJ1-5, with TRBD1 as a possible D gene (6 bases). From germline, CDR1 is LGHDT and CDR2 YNNKEL (reference sequence). This CDR3 is 16 amino acids long. The V gene lost 0 bases and the J gene lost 7 bases, with 16 bases spanning the gap. The CDR3 DNA follows: TGTGCCAGCAGCCAAGATGAGGGGGGGTTAGTACAGCCCCAGCATTTT. Translating it yields CASSQDEGGLVQPQHF.

The table lists this clone with a few counts. One end of the junction fails to match germline, which may point to a read error. The chain has TRBV2 and TRBJ2-2; possible D gene TRBD2, 6 bases. The germline V gene encodes CDR1 SNHLY and CDR2 FYNNEI. The CDR3 spans 12 residues. The CDR3 reads CASRAIAGGLFF. DNA for the CDR3: TGTGCCAGCAGGGCAATAGCCGGGGGGCTGTTTTTT.

The genes are TRBV9 and TRBJ2-1; 9 bases fit TRBD2. The CDR3 totals 16 residues. The germline V gene has CDR1 SGDLS and CDR2 YYNGEE. V lost 0 bases, J lost 0 bases, and 1 base stayed unmatched. The CDR3 bases are TGTGCCAGCAGCGTAGGTAGCGGGAGCTCCTACAATGAGCAGTTCTTC. Residues: CASSVGSGSSYNEQFF.

The chain combines TRBV3-1 (or the pseudogene TRBV3-2) with TRBJ2-7, with D hard to call. This CDR3 is built from 12 residues. V lost 3 bases and J 3 bases, leaving 6 bases between the germline ends. Germline assignment: CDR1 LGHDT and CDR2 YNNKEL (reference sequence). The CDR3 reads CASSQESYEQYF. CDR3 nucleotides: TGTGCCAGCAGCCAGGAGAGCTACGAGCAGTACTTC.

The J gene is TRBJ2-7, the V gene TRBV4-1; a possible D gene is TRBD1 (6 bases). The CDR3 length is 15 residues. Trimming left V 0 bases short and J 2 bases short, with 11 bases between. Germline-derived CDR1 and CDR2 are MGHRA and YSYEKL. The CDR3 DNA is TGCGCCAGCAGCCAAGATGACAGGAGGACCTACGAGCAGTACTTC. It translates to CASSQDDRRTYEQYF.

The chain joins TRBV18 to TRBJ2-2; maybe TRBD1 (6 bases). CDR1 and CDR2 (germline): KGHSH, LQKENI. Trimming removed 6 bases from V and 1 base from J, with 15 bases in between. CDR3 length: 16 residues. CDR3 residues: CASSSREGGNTGELFF. CDR3 bases: TGTGCCAGCTCGTCGAGGGAAGGGGGGAACACCGGGGAGCTGTTTTTT.

This chain links TRBV24-1 with TRBJ1-5; D not certain. Trimming took off 6 bases at V and 0 bases at J, with 8 bases between the two ends. Germline V gene sequence: CDR1 KGHDR, CDR2 SFDVKD. The CDR3 has 14 amino acids. CDR3 nucleotide sequence: TGTGCCACCAGTCGCGGGAATAGCAATCAGCCCCAGCATTTT. Translating it yields CATSRGNSNQPQHF.

This sequence joins TRBV19 and TRBJ1-2; 9 bases are shared with TRBD1. With 5 bases clipped from V and 8 bases from J, the junction kept 6 bases outside the gene matches. The CDR3 consists of 13 residues. CDR1 and CDR2 (germline): LNHDA, SQIVND (reference sequence). As DNA, the CDR3 is TGTGCCAGTAGTGGCCGGGACAGGGCCGGCTACACCTTC. Its protein is CASSGRDRAGYTF.

The V gene is TRBV7-2, the J gene TRBJ2-3; 8 positions match TRBD1. Germline V gene data show CDR1 as SGHTA and CDR2 as FQGNSA. The CDR3 totals 15 residues. The V and J ends lost 2 bases and 3 bases, in that order; junction bases with no gene match: 4. CDR3 region: CASSLLQGATDTQYF. The CDR3 region has the DNA TGTGCCAGCAGCTTACTCCAGGGGGCGACAGATACGCAGTATTTT.

This sequence joins TRBV28 and TRBJ1-1; weak D call: TRBD1 (5 bases). Trimming left V 1 base short and J 6 bases short, with 12 bases between. Germline-derived CDR1 and CDR2 are MDHEN and SYDVKM. CDR3 size: 14 residues. CDR3 in DNA: TGTGCCAGCAGTTTATCTCAGGGCGCCGCTGAAGCTTTCTTT. This translates into CASSLSQGAAEAFF.

The CDR3 nucleotides read TGTGCCAGCAGCCAAGCCGGACAGGGCGGTGGGAATTCACCCCTCCACTTT. It codes for CASSQAGQGGGNSPLHF. This chain links TRBV3-1 (or the pseudogene TRBV3-2) with TRBJ1-6, with 8 bases lining up with TRBD1. This CDR3 is built from 17 residues. Per germline, CDR1 LGHDT and CDR2 YNNKEL (reference sequence). The V gene end was trimmed by 1 base and the J gene end by 7 bases; junction bases not matched to a gene: 9.

This clone showed up just a few times. CDR3 bases: TGTGCCAGCAGTTACGGGACTAGCGTTCGTGAGCAGTTCTTC. Encoded protein: CASSYGTSVREQFF. The gene calls are TRBV6-5 and TRBJ2-1, with TRBD2 matching over 10 bases. Germline V gene lookup returns CDR1 MNHEY and CDR2 SVGAGI. The CDR3 consists of 14 residues. Germline trimming cut 2 bases from V and 9 bases from J; bases unmatched to any gene: 4.

The genes are TRBV6-5 and TRBJ2-7; no reliable D call. The CDR3 contains 14 residues. Trimming cost V 6 bases and J 0 bases, with 12 bases left between them. Per the germline V gene, CDR1 is MNHEY and CDR2 is SVGAGI. CDR3 DNA sequence: TGTGCCAGCAGCGCGATGCGGTACTCCTACGAGCAGTACTTC. As protein: CASSAMRYSYEQYF.

The chain recombines TRBV18 with TRBJ1-3; tentatively, D is TRBD1 (5 bases). This CDR3 region has 16 residues. The V and J ends lost 6 bases and 0 bases respectively, with 15 bases between them. Germline V CDR1 and CDR2: KGHSH, LQKENI. The CDR3 loop reads CASSGRRTGSGNTIYF. CDR3 DNA sequence: TGTGCCAGCTCGGGGCGCAGGACCGGCTCTGGAAACACCATATATTTT.